A single sample gave rise to the 18 T cell receptor beta chains below, sequenced in a study of blood T cell repertoires in COVID-19. The repertoire was sequenced with immunoSEQ multiplex PCR; TCRdb's copy has only in-frame clones and lacks some. In the table there are 200,000 to 300,000 clones, about nine tenths of which are singletons. The sample comprised peripheral blood. The receptors derive from a woman aged 40 to 50 who had recovered from COVID-19.

This clone was recorded only once. CDR3: CASSREHSYEQYF. In DNA, the CDR3 is TGTGCCAGCTCGAGGGAACACTCTTACGAGCAGTACTTC. This chain joins TRBV18 and TRBJ2-7, with D possibly TRBD2 on 5 matching bases. Looked up from germline, CDR1 is KGHSH and CDR2 is LQKENI. The CDR3 has 13 residues. The V end lost 6 bases, the J end lost 4 bases, and 13 bases lay between the germline ends.

V usage is TRBV7-2 and J usage is TRBJ2-1; a possible D gene is TRBD1 (5 bases). Germline CDR1 is SGHTA and CDR2 is FQGNSA. CDR3 length equals 18 residues. Trimming removed 1 base at V and 4 bases at J, with 20 bases between. For the CDR3, the DNA is TGTGCCAGCAGCTTAGTCTCTGGGGCAGCCAGTTCTTACAATGAGCAGTTCTTC. Its translation: CASSLVSGAASSYNEQFF.

The CDR3 region is CASSGTGSYEQYF. In DNA, the CDR3 is TGTGCCAGCAGCGGGACAGGCTCCTACGAGCAGTACTTC. The rearrangement links TRBV6-5 to TRBJ2-7, with 8 bases matching TRBD1. V lost 6 bases, J lost 0 bases, and 1 base stayed unmatched. The CDR3 is made up of 13 amino acids. Germline values: CDR1 MNHEY, CDR2 SVGAGI.

The chain uses TRBV6-5 and TRBJ2-3, with unresolved D. Trimming shortened V by 6 bases and J by 7 bases, and 17 bases separated the two germline ends. CDR1 is MNHEY and CDR2 is SVGAGI in the germline V gene. The CDR3 is made up of 14 amino acids. The CDR3 coding sequence is TGTGCCAGCAGCACCTCGCCGAGCGCGCATACGCAGTATTTT. Amino acid sequence: CASSTSPSAHTQYF.

The V call is TRBV7-3, the J call TRBJ2-5; perhaps TRBD1 as D (6 bases). CDR1 SGHTA and CDR2 FQGTGA come from the germline V gene. The V gene lost 5 bases and the J gene lost 0 bases, with 10 bases spanning the gap. The CDR3 is 14 amino acids. The CDR3 DNA reads as TGTGCCAGCAGCCCCGACAGGTACCAAGAGACCCAGTACTTC. Its translation is CASSPDRYQETQYF.

The V gene is TRBV6-6, the J gene TRBJ1-1; no reliable D call. Per germline, CDR1 MNHNY and CDR2 SVGAGI (reference sequence). This CDR3 spans 15 amino acids. Trimming removed 2 bases from V and 4 bases from J, with 14 bases in between. The CDR3, as DNA: TGTGCCAGCAGTTACCCTTCGGGGATGGGCACTGAAGCTTTCTTT. Protein product: CASSYPSGMGTEAFF.

The V call is TRBV5-1, the J call TRBJ2-1; D is perhaps TRBD2 (5 bases). V was clipped by 2 bases and J by 5 bases, with 17 bases between them. Germline V gene lookup returns CDR1 SGHRS and CDR2 YFSETQ. The CDR3 length is 16 residues. The CDR3 loop reads CASSFLVSGQDNEQFF. CDR3 DNA sequence: TGCGCCAGCAGCTTCCTGGTCAGCGGCCAGGACAATGAGCAGTTCTTC. Together with reference TRBV5-1 and TRBJ2-1, the CDR3 gives the full variable domain: KAGVTQTPRYLIKTRGQQVTLSCSPISGHRSVSWYQQTPGQGLQFLFEYFSETQRNKGNFPGRFSGRQFSNSRSEMNVSTLELGDSALYLCASSFLVSGQDNEQFFGPGTRLTVL.

V and J are TRBV10-3 and TRBJ1-6, with D tentatively TRBD1 (6 bases). V dropped 6 bases and J dropped 2 bases, with 11 bases sitting between them. Germline V CDR1 and CDR2: ENHRY, SYGVKD. The CDR3 length is 15 residues. This CDR3 reads CAIRPTGTYNSPLHF. The CDR3 nucleotides read TGTGCCATCAGACCCACAGGGACCTATAATTCACCCCTCCACTTT.

The chain joins TRBV4-1 to TRBJ2-7; D might be TRBD2 (6 bases). The CDR3 loop spans 17 amino acids. V lost 3 bases, J lost 2 bases, and 20 bases lay in between. Germline CDR1 is MGHRA and CDR2 is YSYEKL. The CDR3 sequence is CASSHLGKGLETYEQYF. The CDR3, as DNA: TGCGCCAGCAGCCACCTTGGAAAGGGACTGGAGACCTACGAGCAGTACTTC.

The rearrangement links TRBV19 to TRBJ2-3; TRBD2 agrees at 7 bases. Looked up from germline, CDR1 is LNHDA and CDR2 is SQIVND (reference sequence). V lost 5 bases, J lost 4 bases, and 9 bases stayed unmatched. The CDR3 length is 15 residues. The CDR3 spells CASSLARGRSDTQYF. For the CDR3, the DNA is TGTGCCAGTAGTCTCGCGCGGGGGAGGTCAGATACGCAGTATTTT.

The V and J genes are TRBV5-8 and TRBJ1-2; D unresolved. Per the germline V gene, CDR1 is SGHTS and CDR2 is YDEGEE. This CDR3 has 12 amino acids. V was shortened by 4 bases and J by 7 bases, with 11 bases between the two germline ends. The CDR3 here is CASSGEVAGYTF. In DNA form, the CDR3 reads TGTGCCAGCAGCGGGGAGGTAGCTGGCTACACCTTC.

The chain has TRBV4-3 and TRBJ2-3; TRBD2 might be the D (7 bases). CDR3 length: 18 amino acids. The ends were cut back, 0 bases at V and 0 bases at J, with 16 bases in the middle. The germline V gene encodes CDR1 LGHNA and CDR2 YSLEER. The CDR3 is CASSQDGRGSASTDTQYF. The DNA for the CDR3 is TGCGCCAGCAGCCAAGATGGGAGGGGGTCGGCTAGCACAGATACGCAGTATTTT.

This clone occurred a few times. This chain connects TRBV10-1 to TRBJ1-2; no clear D. CDR1 is WNHNN, CDR2 SYGVQD, per germline (reference sequence). The V gene lost 3 bases and the J gene lost 4 bases, with 9 bases spanning the gap. The CDR3 is 13 residues long. The CDR3 reads CASSDIPGYGYTF. Written as DNA, the CDR3 is TGCGCCAGCAGTGACATCCCCGGCTATGGCTACACCTTC.

This clone was seen once. The V gene is TRBV29-1, the J gene TRBJ1-1; D possibly corresponds to TRBD1 (5 bases). Germline V gene lookup returns CDR1 SQVTM and CDR2 ANQGSEA. Trimming cost V 3 bases and J 2 bases, with 7 bases left between them. There are 12 residues in the CDR3. The CDR3 region has the DNA TGCAGCGTTGATACAGGTAACACTGAAGCTTTCTTT. Translating it yields CSVDTGNTEAFF.

The chain carries TRBV15 and TRBJ2-7; no clear D. The CDR3 spans 15 residues. Trimming removed 1 base from V and 2 bases from J, with 12 bases in between. Germline values: CDR1 LNHNV, CDR2 YYDKDF (reference sequence). The CDR3 reads CATSRGGRPAYEQYF. CDR3 in DNA: TGTGCCACCAGCAGAGGTGGCAGGCCGGCCTACGAGCAGTACTTC.

The J gene is TRBJ2-3, the V gene TRBV11-2; D possibly corresponds to TRBD2 (6 bases). From germline, CDR1 is SGHAT and CDR2 FQNNGV. The CDR3 runs 16 residues. Trimming shortened V by 3 bases and J by 0 bases, and 13 bases separated the two germline ends. This chain's CDR3 is CASSFSGGSSTDTQYF. CDR3 DNA sequence: TGTGCCAGCAGCTTTTCCGGGGGTTCTAGCACAGATACGCAGTATTTT.

The rearrangement links TRBV5-6 to TRBJ1-3; D ambiguous. Trimming removed 2 bases from V and 4 bases from J, with 16 bases in between. This CDR3 is 16 amino acids long. Germline CDR1 reads SGHDT; CDR2 reads YYEEEE. The CDR3 here is CASSLADLVGGNTIYF. As DNA, the CDR3 is TGTGCCAGCAGCTTAGCAGACCTGGTCGGGGGAAACACCATATATTTT.

The CDR3 loop is CASSGGQVLEAFF. CDR3 sequence (DNA): TGTGCCAGCTCGGGGGGACAGGTTTTGGAAGCTTTCTTT. This chain links TRBV18 with TRBJ1-1; 8 bases agree with TRBD1. The CDR3 consists of 13 residues. The J segment lost 8 bases and the V segment lost 6 bases, leaving 8 bases of the junction unmatched. Germline CDR1 KGHSH, CDR2 LQKENI.